This T cell receptor (beta chain) originates from a study of blood T cell repertoires in COVID-19 (dated by TCRdb to about 2020). In the study overall: The collaborator samples originated in the United States, Italy and Spain and spanned the acute and convalescent phases of COVID-19. Where HLA class I and class II types were available, the types were taken from metadata supplied by the sample provider, not from assay-based typing. The samples were drawn from the first 160 participants of the ongoing ImmuneRACE study and from 1,200 or so subjects provided by 6 global collaborators. A freely available public database, intended as a resource for researchers studying the immune response to SARS-CoV-2, is where the repertoires were released. Subjects who had been exposed to COVID-19, were actively infected with it, or had recovered from it provided the deeply sampled blood TCRbeta repertoires that made up the dataset. Sample metadata almost always included a de-identified subject ID, COVID-19 status, age in years and sex. The prospective study material was composed of cDNA or gDNA derived from T cells, B-cell-depleted T cells, or PBMCs. Study-level results and caveats: The quantity of clinical and demographic metadata differed by source and by participant and was supplied without curation.

TCRbeta CDR3 regions were amplified from genomic DNA by means of the immunoSEQ Assay, a bias-controlled multiplex PCR. Per the source publication's procedure: The number of nucleated cells in each sample was estimated by amplification of reference gene primers within the assay. To quantify the absolute abundance of each unique TCRbeta CDR3 rearrangement, sequence reads were collapsed and filtered. Productive Simpson clonality was computed per sample as the square root of Simpson's diversity index over productive rearrangements. Drawn from immuneACCESS, this table holds only the in-frame rearrangements with V and J called that TCRdb kept. Clones are partly lost; checked studies trace under half to an unresolved V gene and leave the rest unexplained. V and J calls and clone size follow that table, whereas D and trimming were derived from the DNA. Across this sample there are 150,000 or so clones, with roughly four fifths seen only once. The ten biggest clones cover roughly 8.6% of the sample.

The collaborating institutions used their own protocols to collect whole blood in K2EDTA tubes. For TCRbeta analysis, collaborators shipped samples in one of three forms: frozen whole blood, isolated PBMCs, or DNA extracted from either of those sample types. As to this clone: The antigen this receptor binds is unknown. No much larger clonotype is one base removed from it; base qualities were not supplied.

The germline V gene (reference sequence) gives CDR1 as MNHNY and CDR2 as SVGAGI. The CDR3 holds 15 amino acids from the cysteine to the phenylalanine. The retained sequence is limited to the CDR3, 45 bases, with the frame set at the first base. Trimmed from V: 5 bases; trimmed from J: 5 bases; junction bases lacking a gene match: 5. What was sequenced was peripheral blood. The TCR originated in a woman in her forties or fifties with active or convalescent COVID-19. The chain joins TRBV6-6 to TRBJ1-6; TRBD1 agrees with 8 junctional bases. The base sequence is TGTGCCAGCAGTACCCAGGGGGCGGATAATTCACCCCTCCACTTT. This yields the protein CASSTQGADNSPLHF.